This T cell receptor (beta chain) was obtained from a study of CD8 T cells in Susac syndrome. Random hexamers primed reverse transcription of about 0.45 to 1 ug RNA. Amplification of the TCR beta CDR3 was carried out by immunoSEQ multiplex PCR, which spanned a total of 54 Vbeta and 13 Jbeta segments. TCRdb ran MiXCR on the immunoSEQ multiplex PCR reads and lists one entry per CDR3 protein. The data hold around 200,000 distinct CDR3 sequences, with about 94% observed a single time. This CDR3 region has 15 residues. The germline V gene has CDR1 SGHDN and CDR2 FVKESK. V was shortened by 4 bases and J by 1 base, with 14 bases between the two germline ends. The authors sequenced TCR beta from blood CD8+ and CD4+ T cells. Patients with Susac syndrome met diagnostic criteria defined recently for definite or probable disease. Negative isolation was applied to CD8+ and CD4+ T cells, and FACS enrichment was applied to TEMRA cells.

The sequencing input was CD4+ T cells from PBMCs. V and J are TRBV14 and TRBJ2-7; D perhaps matches TRBD2 (6 bases). The TCR was taken from a human donor with Susac syndrome. This CDR3 is CASSPLRDLSYEQYF. In DNA, the CDR3 is TGTGCCAGCAGCCCCCTCCGGGACTTATCCTACGAGCAGTACTTC.